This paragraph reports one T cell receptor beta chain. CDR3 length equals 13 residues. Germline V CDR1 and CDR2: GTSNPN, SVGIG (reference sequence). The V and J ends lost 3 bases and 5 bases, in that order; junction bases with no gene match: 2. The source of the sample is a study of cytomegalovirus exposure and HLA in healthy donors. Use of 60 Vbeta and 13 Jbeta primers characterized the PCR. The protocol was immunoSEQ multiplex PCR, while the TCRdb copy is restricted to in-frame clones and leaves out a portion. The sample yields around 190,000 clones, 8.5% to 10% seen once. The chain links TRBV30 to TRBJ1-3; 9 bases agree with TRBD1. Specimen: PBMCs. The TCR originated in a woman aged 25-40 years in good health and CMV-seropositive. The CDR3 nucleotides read TGTGCCTGGAGGGGGACAGGGAGAAACACCATATATTTT. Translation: CAWRGTGRNTIYF.